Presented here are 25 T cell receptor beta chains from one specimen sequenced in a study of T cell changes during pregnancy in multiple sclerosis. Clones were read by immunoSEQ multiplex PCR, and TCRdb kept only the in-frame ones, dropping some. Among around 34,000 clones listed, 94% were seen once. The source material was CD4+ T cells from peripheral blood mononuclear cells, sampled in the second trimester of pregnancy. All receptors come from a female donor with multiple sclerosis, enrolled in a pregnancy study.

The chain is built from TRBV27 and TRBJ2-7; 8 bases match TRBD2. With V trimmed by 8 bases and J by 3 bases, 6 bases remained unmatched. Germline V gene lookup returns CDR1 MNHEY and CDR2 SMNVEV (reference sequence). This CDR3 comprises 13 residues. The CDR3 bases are TGTGCCAGCCGGCGGGAGGCCCACTACGAGCAGTACTTC. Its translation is CASRREAHYEQYF.

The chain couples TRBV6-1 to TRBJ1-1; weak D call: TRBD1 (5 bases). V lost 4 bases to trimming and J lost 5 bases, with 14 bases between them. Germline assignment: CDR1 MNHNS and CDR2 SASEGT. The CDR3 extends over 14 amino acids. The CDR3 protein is CASSVERGITEAFF. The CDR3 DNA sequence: TGTGCCAGCAGTGTGGAAAGGGGTATTACTGAAGCTTTCTTT.

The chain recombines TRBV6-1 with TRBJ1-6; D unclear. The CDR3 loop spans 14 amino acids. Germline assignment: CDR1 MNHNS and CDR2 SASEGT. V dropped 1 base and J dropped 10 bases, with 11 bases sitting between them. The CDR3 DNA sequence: TGTGCCAGCAGTGAAGTCGGGGTACAATCACCCCTCCACTTT. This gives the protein CASSEVGVQSPLHF.

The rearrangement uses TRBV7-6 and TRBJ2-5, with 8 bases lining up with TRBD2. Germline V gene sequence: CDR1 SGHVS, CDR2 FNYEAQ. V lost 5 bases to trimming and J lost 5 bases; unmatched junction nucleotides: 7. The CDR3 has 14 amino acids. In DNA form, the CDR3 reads TGTGCCAGCAGCCTATCCGGGACTAGGGAGACCCAGTACTTC. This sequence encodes CASSLSGTRETQYF.

This CDR3 reads CASSPGVLAKNIQYF. In DNA, the CDR3 is TGTGCCAGCAGCCCCGGGGTACTAGCCAAAAACATTCAGTACTTC. The V and J genes are TRBV6-5 and TRBJ2-4, with a tentative D call TRBD2 (5 bases). The CDR3 has 15 amino acids. The ends were cut back, 6 bases at V and 0 bases at J, with 12 bases in the middle. Germline loops: CDR1 MNHEY, CDR2 SVGAGI.

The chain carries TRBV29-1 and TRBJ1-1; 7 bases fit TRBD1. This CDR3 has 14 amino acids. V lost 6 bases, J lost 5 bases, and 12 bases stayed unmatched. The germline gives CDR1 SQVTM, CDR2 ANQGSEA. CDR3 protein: CSVGGGRGKTEAFF. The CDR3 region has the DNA TGCAGCGTCGGAGGAGGCAGGGGGAAGACTGAAGCTTTCTTT.

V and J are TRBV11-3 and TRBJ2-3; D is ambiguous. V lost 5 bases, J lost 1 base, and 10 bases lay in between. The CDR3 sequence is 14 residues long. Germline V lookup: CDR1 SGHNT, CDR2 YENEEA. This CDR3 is CASSLRRGTDTQYF. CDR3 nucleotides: TGTGCCAGCAGCCTCCGTCGGGGCACAGATACGCAGTATTTT.

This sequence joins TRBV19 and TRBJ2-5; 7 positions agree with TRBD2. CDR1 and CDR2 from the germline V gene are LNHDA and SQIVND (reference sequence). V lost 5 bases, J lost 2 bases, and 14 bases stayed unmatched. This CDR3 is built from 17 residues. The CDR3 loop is CASSVPPGRGLQETQYF. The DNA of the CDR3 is TGTGCCAGTAGTGTACCCCCTGGGCGGGGGTTACAAGAGACCCAGTACTTC.

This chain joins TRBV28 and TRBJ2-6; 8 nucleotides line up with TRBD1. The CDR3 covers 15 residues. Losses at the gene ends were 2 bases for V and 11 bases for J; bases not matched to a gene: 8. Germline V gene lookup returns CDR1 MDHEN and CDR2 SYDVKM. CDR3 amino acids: CASSLEAGGADVLTF. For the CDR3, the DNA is TGTGCCAGCAGTTTAGAGGCAGGGGGCGCAGACGTCCTGACTTTC. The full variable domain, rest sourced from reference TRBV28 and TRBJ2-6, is DVKVTQSSRYLVKRTGEKVFLECVQDMDHENMFWYRQDPGLGLRLIYFSYDVKMKEKGDIPEGYSVSREKKERFSLILESASTNQTSMYLCASSLEAGGADVLTFGAGSRLTVL.

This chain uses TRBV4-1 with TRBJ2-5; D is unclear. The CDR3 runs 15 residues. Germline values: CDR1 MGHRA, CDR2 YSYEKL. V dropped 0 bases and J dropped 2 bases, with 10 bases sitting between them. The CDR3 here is CASSQEIAVQETQYF. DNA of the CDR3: TGCGCCAGCAGCCAAGAAATCGCGGTACAAGAGACCCAGTACTTC.

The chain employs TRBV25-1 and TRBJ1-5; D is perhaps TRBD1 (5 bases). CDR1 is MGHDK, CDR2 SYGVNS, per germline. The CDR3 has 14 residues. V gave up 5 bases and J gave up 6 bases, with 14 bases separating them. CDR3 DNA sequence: TGTGCCAGCAGTCATTCGGGGGGGTCTCAGCCCCAGCATTTT. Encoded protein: CASSHSGGSQPQHF.

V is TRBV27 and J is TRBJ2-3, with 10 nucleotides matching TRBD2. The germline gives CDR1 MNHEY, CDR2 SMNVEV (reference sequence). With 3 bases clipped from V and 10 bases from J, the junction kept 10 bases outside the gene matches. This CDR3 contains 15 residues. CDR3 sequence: CASSLASGGLWSQYF. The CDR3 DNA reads TGTGCCAGCAGTTTGGCTAGCGGGGGCCTCTGGTCGCAGTATTTT.

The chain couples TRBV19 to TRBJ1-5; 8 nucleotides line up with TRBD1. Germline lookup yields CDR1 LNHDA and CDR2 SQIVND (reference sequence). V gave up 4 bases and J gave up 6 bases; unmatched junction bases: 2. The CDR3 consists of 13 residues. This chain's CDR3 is CASSKDRVQPQHF. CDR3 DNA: TGTGCCAGTAGTAAGGACAGGGTTCAGCCCCAGCATTTT.

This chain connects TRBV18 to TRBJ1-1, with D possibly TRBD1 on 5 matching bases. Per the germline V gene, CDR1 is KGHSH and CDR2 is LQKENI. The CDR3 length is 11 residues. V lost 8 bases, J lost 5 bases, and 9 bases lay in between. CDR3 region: CASRDSTEAFF. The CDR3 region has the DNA TGTGCCAGCCGAGACAGTACTGAAGCTTTCTTT.

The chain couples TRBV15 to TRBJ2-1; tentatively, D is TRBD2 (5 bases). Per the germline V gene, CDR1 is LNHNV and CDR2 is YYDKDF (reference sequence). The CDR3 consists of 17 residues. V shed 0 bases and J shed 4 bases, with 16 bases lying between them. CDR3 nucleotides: TGTGCCACCAGCAGAGATCCGGGGTCTAGGGTATACAATGAGCAGTTCTTC. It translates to CATSRDPGSRVYNEQFF.

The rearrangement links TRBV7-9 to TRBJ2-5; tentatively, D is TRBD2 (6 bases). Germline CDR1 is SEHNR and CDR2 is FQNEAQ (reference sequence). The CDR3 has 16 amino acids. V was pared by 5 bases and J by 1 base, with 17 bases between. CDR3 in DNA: TGTGCCAGCAGCCCTGGGAGGACGAACTTCCAAGAGACCCAGTACTTC. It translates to CASSPGRTNFQETQYF. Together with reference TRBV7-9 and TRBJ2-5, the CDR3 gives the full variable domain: DTGVSQNPRHKITKRGQNVTFRCDPISEHNRLYWYRQTLGQGPEFLTYFQNEAQLEKSRLLSDRFSAERPKGSFSTLEIQRTEQGDSAMYLCASSPGRTNFQETQYFGPGTRLLVL.

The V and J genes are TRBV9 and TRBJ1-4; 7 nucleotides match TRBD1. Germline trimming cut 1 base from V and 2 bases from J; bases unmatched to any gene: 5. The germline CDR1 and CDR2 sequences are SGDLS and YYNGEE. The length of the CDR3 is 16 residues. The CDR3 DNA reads TGTGCCAGCAGCGTACGACAGGGTGGGACTAATGAAAAACTGTTTTTT. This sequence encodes CASSVRQGGTNEKLFF.

The chain's CDR3 is CASRGSGGPYEQYF. DNA of the CDR3: TGTGCCAGCAGAGGTAGCGGGGGGCCCTACGAGCAGTACTTC. V is TRBV28 and J is TRBJ2-7; 10 bases are a match to TRBD2. The germline gives CDR1 MDHEN, CDR2 SYDVKM. V lost 6 bases and J lost 2; bases outside the gene matches: 4. The CDR3 is 14 residues long.

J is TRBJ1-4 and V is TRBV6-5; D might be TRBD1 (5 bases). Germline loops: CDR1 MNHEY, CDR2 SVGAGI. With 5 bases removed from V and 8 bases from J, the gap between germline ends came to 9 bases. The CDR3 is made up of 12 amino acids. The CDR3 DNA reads TGTGCCAGCAGTACAGGAAAGGAAAAACTGTTTTTT. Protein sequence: CASSTGKEKLFF.

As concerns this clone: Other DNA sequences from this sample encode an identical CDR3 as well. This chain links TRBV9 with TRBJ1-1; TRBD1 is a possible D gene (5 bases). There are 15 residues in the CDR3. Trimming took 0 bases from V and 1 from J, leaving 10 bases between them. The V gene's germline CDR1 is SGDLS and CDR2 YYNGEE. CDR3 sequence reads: CASSVATGPNTEAFF. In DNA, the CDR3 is TGTGCCAGCAGCGTAGCTACAGGACCGAACACTGAAGCTTTCTTT.

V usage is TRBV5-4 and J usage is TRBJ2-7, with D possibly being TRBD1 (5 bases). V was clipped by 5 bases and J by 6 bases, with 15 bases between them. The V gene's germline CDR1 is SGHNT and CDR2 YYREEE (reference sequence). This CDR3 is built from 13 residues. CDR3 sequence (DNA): TGTGCCAGCAGTTGGGGCCTCCTAGGCGAGCAGTACTTC. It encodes CASSWGLLGEQYF.

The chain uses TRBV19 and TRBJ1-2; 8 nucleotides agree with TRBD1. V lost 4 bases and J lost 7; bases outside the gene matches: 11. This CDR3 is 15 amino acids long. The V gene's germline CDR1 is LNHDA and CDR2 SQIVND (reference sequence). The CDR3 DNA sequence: TGTGCCAGTAGTACGACAGGGGTGGACGCTGTTGGCTACACCTTC. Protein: CASSTTGVDAVGYTF.

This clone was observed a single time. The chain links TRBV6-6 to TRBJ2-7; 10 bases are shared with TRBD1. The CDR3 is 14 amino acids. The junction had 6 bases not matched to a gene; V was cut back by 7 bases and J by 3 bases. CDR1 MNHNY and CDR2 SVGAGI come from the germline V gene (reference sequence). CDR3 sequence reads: CASTSGQGDYEQYF. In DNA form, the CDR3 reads TGTGCCAGCACTTCAGGACAGGGGGACTACGAGCAGTACTTC.

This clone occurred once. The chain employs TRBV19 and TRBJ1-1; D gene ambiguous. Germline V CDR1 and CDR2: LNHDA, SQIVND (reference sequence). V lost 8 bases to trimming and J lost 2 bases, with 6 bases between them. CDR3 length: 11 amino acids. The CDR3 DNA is TGTGCCAGTGAGTTAAACACTGAAGCTTTCTTT. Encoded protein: CASELNTEAFF.

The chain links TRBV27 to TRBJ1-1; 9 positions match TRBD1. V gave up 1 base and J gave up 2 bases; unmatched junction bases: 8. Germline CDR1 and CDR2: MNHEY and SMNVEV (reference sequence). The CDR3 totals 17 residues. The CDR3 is CASSLYRDRVVNTEAFF. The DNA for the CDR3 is TGTGCCAGCAGTTTATACCGGGACAGGGTTGTTAACACTGAAGCTTTCTTT.